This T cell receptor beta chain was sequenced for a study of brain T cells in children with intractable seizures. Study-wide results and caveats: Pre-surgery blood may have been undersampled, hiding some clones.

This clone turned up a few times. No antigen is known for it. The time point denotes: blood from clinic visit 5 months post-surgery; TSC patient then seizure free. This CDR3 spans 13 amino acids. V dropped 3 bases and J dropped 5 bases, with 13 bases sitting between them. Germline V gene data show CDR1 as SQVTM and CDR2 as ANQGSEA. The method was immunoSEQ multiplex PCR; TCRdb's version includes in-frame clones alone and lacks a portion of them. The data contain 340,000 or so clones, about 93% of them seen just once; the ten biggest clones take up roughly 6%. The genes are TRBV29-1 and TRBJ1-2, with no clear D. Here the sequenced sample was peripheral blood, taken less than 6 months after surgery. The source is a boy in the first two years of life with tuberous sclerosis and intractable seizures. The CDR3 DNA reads TGCAGCGTTGACAGGAGCGGGCCTTATGGCTACACCTTC. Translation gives CSVDRSGPYGYTF.